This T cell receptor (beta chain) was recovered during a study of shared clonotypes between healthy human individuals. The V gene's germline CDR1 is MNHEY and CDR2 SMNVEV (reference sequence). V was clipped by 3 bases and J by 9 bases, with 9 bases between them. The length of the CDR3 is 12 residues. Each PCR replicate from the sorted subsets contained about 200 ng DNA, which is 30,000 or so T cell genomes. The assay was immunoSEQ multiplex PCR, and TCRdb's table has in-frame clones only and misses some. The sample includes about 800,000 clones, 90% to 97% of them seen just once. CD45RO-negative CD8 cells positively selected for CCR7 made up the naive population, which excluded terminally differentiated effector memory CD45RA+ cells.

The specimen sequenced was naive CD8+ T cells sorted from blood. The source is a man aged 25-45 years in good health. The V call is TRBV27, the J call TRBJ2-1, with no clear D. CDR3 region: CASSFVGLEQFF. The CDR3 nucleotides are TGTGCCAGCAGTTTTGTGGGCCTTGAGCAGTTCTTC.